The TCR beta chain under discussion was sequenced for a study of shared clonotypes between healthy human individuals (dated by TCRdb to 2020 to 2021). About the investigation overall: A couple of women and a few men aged 18 to 49 years were included in the cohort. To estimate repertoire size and how much clonotypes are shared between individuals, the study performed deep sequencing of blood TCR repertoires from roughly five healthy adults. To increase sequencing depth and limit assay-specific biases, TCR repertoire library preparation and sequencing were carried out by different laboratories using diverse techniques. Leukapheresis yielded between about 0.85 and 9 billion PBMCs per donor. Study-level results and caveats: Because the study included only a small number of donors, the genetic and exposure-history diversity represented was limited. Pairwise subsampling led to the expectation that sequencing depth would affect the degree of clonotype sharing among donors. Sampling was restricted to blood, and TCR repertoires in tissue are likely to differ from TCR repertoires in blood.

The donors were healthy, HIV-negative adults with no recently reported acute infections or vaccinations. All donors were Caucasian adults living in Nashville, Tennessee, USA. For unsorted samples, roughly 81 million PBMCs were counted and genomic DNA was extracted with the QIAamp DNA Blood Mini kit. Blood was collected by leukapheresis, and PBMCs were isolated by Ficoll-Histopaque density gradient centrifugation and then cryopreserved in liquid nitrogen vapor phase. V lost 5 bases and J lost 0 bases; the stretch between them is 17 bases long. From the cysteine up to the phenylalanine, the CDR3 has a length of 16 residues. The entry retains the CDR3 DNA only, 48 bases that are in frame from base 1. Based on the germline V gene (reference sequence), the CDR1 and CDR2 sequences are SEHNR and FQNEAQ. With regard to this clone: Its antigen remains unidentified. The sample holds no much larger clone one base away, and base qualities are not on file.

Using the deep immunoSEQ assay, multiplex PCR amplified TCR CDR3 regions from genomic DNA. Genomic DNA extracted from each cell subset was distributed evenly over all wells of several immunoSEQ 96-well plates, and each plate served as one replicate. Each replicate PCR for unsorted PBMC received about 300 ng genomic DNA, equal to tens of thousands of T cell genomes. Ten immunoSEQ deep assay plates were used to sequence unsorted PBMC genomic DNA. Purified libraries were measured with a Qubit 3.0 fluorometer, size-checked on a Bioanalyzer 2100, and measured again with the KAPA Library Quantification kit. Each immunoSEQ 96-well plate was sequenced on its own single-read 150-cycle Illumina NextSeq 550 flow cell. As for the original processing: Because the immunoSEQ output held only junctional sequences and lacked quality scores, the filtering could not match the filtering applied to full-length reads. Sequences were annotated with PyIR, a Python wrapper for IgBLAST v1.9, using IMGT germline references to assign V/J genes and CDR3. Reads with weak V/J assignments (E-value above 1e-6), missing CDR3, stop codons, out-of-frame junctions, or ambiguous translated residues were removed. V3J clonotypes were defined as sequences sharing an identical inferred V gene, J gene, and CDR3 amino acid sequence. Percentage overlap between repertoires was computed as shared unique clonotypes divided by the size of the smaller repertoire. RTK rarefaction, the Chao1 estimator, and Recon v2.1 estimates of unobserved clonotypes were used to assess repertoire richness. Imported from immuneACCESS, the table was reduced by TCRdb to in-frame sequences with V and J called. These copies leave out some clones; in studies compared against another copy, an unresolved V gene accounts for under half, and the cause of the remainder is not known. V and J calls and clone size are as listed in that table; D and trimming were resolved from the DNA. This sample lists about 87,000 clones; more than 45% were detected once. The ten top clones hold over 13% of the sample.

The sequence was obtained from a woman in her 40s in good health. Some clones in this sample may be carry-over from other donors' samples. Sequenced input: PBMCs. The sequence is built from TRBV7-9 and TRBJ2-7, and possibly TRBD1, on 7 matching bases. CDR3 sequence: CASSRSGGTVSYEQYF. The DNA reads TGTGCCAGCAGCCGCAGCGGCGGGACAGTCTCCTACGAGCAGTACTTC.